The 29 T cell receptor beta chains below come from one sample, sequenced in a study of human T cells and chemical hapten exposure (dated by TCRdb to the early 2020s). Libraries came from RACE. Reads for this sample came from a NextSeq 500. The raw public data were reprocessed by TCRdb itself: fastp quality trimming at Q25, MiXCR clonotype calling, in-frame beta chains only. CDR3 protein duplicates are merged, each entry listing the most common genes and DNA. Recorded for this sample are over 300,000 distinct CDR3 sequences; 4.5% to 5.5% of them occurred a single time. The ten most abundant clones make up approximately 2.4% of the sample. The sample's time point label is to be understood as: pre-sensitization, week 0. What this sample's treatment or condition label stands for: therapeutic diphenylcyclopropenone sensitization with weekly scalp DPC. Sample: whole blood, taken in connection with sensitization to the hapten diphenylcyclopropenone (DPC). These receptors were taken from a woman aged 45-59 years with alopecia areata. Some clones in this sample may be carry-over from other donors' samples.

This clonotype has just a few counts. This rearrangement joins TRBV12-3 or TRBV12-4 to TRBJ1-4, with D tentatively TRBD1 (5 bases). This CDR3 has 15 amino acids. V lost 6 bases to trimming and J lost 8 bases, with 19 bases between them. The CDR3 sequence is CASSQSQGGHEKLFF. In DNA form, the CDR3 reads TGTGCCAGCAGCCAAAGTCAGGGAGGGCACGAAAAACTGTTTTTT.

This clonotype was found many times. The chain's CDR3 is CASSQDRGTGELFF. In DNA, the CDR3 is TGTGCCAGCAGCCAAGATAGAGGGACCGGGGAGCTGTTTTTT. This sequence joins TRBV3-1 and TRBJ2-2; a weak D match, TRBD2 (5 bases). This CDR3 is 14 amino acids long. The germline V and J ends were trimmed by 0 bases and 5 bases, with 7 bases remaining between them. Germline assignment: CDR1 LGHDT and CDR2 YNNKEL (reference sequence).

This chain joins TRBV3-1 and TRBJ1-2; TRBD1 is a possible D gene (5 bases). Germline CDR1 LGHDT, CDR2 YNNKEL (reference sequence). The CDR3 sequence is 15 residues long. V was shortened by 0 bases and J by 2 bases, with 10 bases between the two germline ends. The CDR3 region has the DNA TGTGCCAGCAGCCAAGATGTCGGGGGAAACTATGGCTACACCTTC. Protein product: CASSQDVGGNYGYTF.

This clonotype was observed at least ten times. The chain carries TRBV4-1 and TRBJ1-6; no clear D. With 1 base removed from V and 10 bases from J, the gap between germline ends came to 14 bases. From germline, CDR1 is MGHRA and CDR2 YSYEKL. The CDR3 spans 15 residues. CDR3 DNA: TGCGCCAGCAGCCAAGGTCCCCGGGGAGAGTCACCCCTCCACTTT. Translation: CASSQGPRGESPLHF.

This clonotype was counted at least ten times. The V and J genes are TRBV12-3 or TRBV12-4 and TRBJ1-6; D ambiguous. V lost 1 base, J lost 7 bases, and 8 bases lay in between. The CDR3 runs to 14 residues. The DNA of the CDR3 is TGTGCCAGCAGTTTAGGGTTAGAAAATTCACCCCTCCACTTT. It specifies CASSLGLENSPLHF.

This clonotype was counted ten times or more. V is TRBV12-3 or TRBV12-4 and J is TRBJ2-1, with TRBD2 matching over 15 bases. The CDR3 has 15 amino acids. With V trimmed by 7 bases and J by 9 bases, 7 bases remained unmatched. The CDR3 spells CASTRTSGGAGEQFF. For the CDR3, the DNA is TGTGCCAGCACCCGGACTAGCGGGGGGGCTGGTGAGCAGTTCTTC.

This clonotype was seen a handful of times. The rearrangement joins TRBV12-3 or TRBV12-4 to TRBJ1-2; maybe TRBD1 (6 bases). The CDR3 contains 15 residues. The V and J ends lost 1 base and 5 bases respectively, with 14 bases between them. The CDR3 spells CASSLDRTVSYGYTF. The DNA of the CDR3 is TGTGCCAGCAGTTTAGACCGGACAGTTTCTTATGGCTACACCTTC.

This clonotype was seen ten or more times. The V gene is TRBV27, the J gene TRBJ2-7, with a possible D match to TRBD2 (5 bases). Trimming removed 1 base at V and 3 bases at J, with 16 bases between. The CDR3 covers 16 residues. The germline V gene has CDR1 MNHEY and CDR2 SMNVEV (reference sequence). The CDR3 nucleotides are TGTGCCAGCAGTTTATATTTCGGACTGGAAGACTACGAGCAGTACTTC. Translation: CASSLYFGLEDYEQYF.

V gene TRBV12-3 or TRBV12-4 combines with J gene TRBJ1-5, with TRBD1 identical over 10 bases. This CDR3 has 16 amino acids. The ends lost 4 bases at V and 11 bases at J; junction bases unmatched: 14. The CDR3: CASSSDPGTGEMSQHF. The DNA for the CDR3 is TGTGCCAGCAGTTCCGATCCCGGGACAGGGGAGATGTCCCAGCATTTT.

This clonotype has at least ten counts. V is TRBV6-2 or TRBV6-3 and J is TRBJ2-2; no firm D call. Germline CDR1 reads MNHEY; CDR2 reads SVGEGT. Trimming shortened V by 11 bases and J by 5 bases, and 9 bases separated the two germline ends. The CDR3 covers 11 residues. This CDR3 is CASLSTGELFF. The CDR3 DNA reads TGTGCCTCCCTCTCAACCGGGGAGCTGTTTTTT.

This clonotype was counted ten times or more. V usage is TRBV28 and J usage is TRBJ2-5; D gene uncertain. Germline V gene lookup returns CDR1 MDHEN and CDR2 SYDVKM. The CDR3 sequence is 13 residues long. The ends were cut back, 5 bases at V and 3 bases at J, with 10 bases in the middle. The CDR3 sequence is CASSPRIEETQYF. The DNA for the CDR3 is TGTGCCAGCAGTCCCAGGATAGAAGAGACCCAGTACTTC.

This clonotype was recorded many times. This chain connects TRBV28 to TRBJ2-7; D is unclear. CDR1 MDHEN and CDR2 SYDVKM come from the germline V gene. The ends were cut back, 3 bases at V and 1 base at J, with 7 bases in the middle. The CDR3 totals 13 residues. The CDR3 nucleotides read TGTGCCAGCAGTTTTGCAGGATCCTACGAGCAGTACTTC. It codes for CASSFAGSYEQYF.

There are many counts of this clonotype. The V call is TRBV9, the J call TRBJ2-5, with D tentatively TRBD2 (6 bases). Trimming left V 2 bases short and J 3 bases short, with 11 bases between. This CDR3 is built from 14 residues. CDR1 and CDR2 (germline): SGDLS, YYNGEE. In DNA, the CDR3 is TGTGCCAGCAGCGTGGAGGGATCCGAAGAGACCCAGTACTTC. It yields the protein CASSVEGSEETQYF.

This clonotype was found many times. The chain joins TRBV18 to TRBJ1-6; 7 nucleotides align to TRBD1. CDR1 and CDR2 from the germline V gene are KGHSH and LQKENI. The junction had 9 bases not matched to a gene; V was cut back by 6 bases and J by 10 bases. This CDR3 is built from 14 residues. Here the CDR3 DNA reads TGTGCCAGCTCTCAGACAGGGATAAACTCACCCCTCCACTTT. Protein sequence: CASSQTGINSPLHF.

This clonotype was detected ten times or more. The chain couples TRBV3-1 to TRBJ2-3, with 11 bases matching TRBD2. The germline V gene has CDR1 LGHDT and CDR2 YNNKEL (reference sequence). V was pared by 4 bases and J by 1 base, with 7 bases of the junction left unmatched. This CDR3 comprises 17 residues. As DNA, the CDR3 is TGTGCCAGCAGCCCAGTGACTAGCGGGGACGGCACAGATACGCAGTATTTT. Translating it yields CASSPVTSGDGTDTQYF.

The rearrangement uses TRBV21-1 and TRBJ1-1; the table assigns TRBD1, which was not confirmed against the DNA. TRBV21-1 is a recognized pseudogene. The CDR3 spans 15 residues. CDR3 sequence: CASSQDRGEDTEAFF. CDR3 nucleotides: TGTGCCAGCAGCCAGGACAGGGGAGAAGACACTGAAGCTTTCTTT.

This rearrangement joins TRBV7-9 to TRBJ1-1; perhaps TRBD1 as D (6 bases). The ends were cut back, 1 base at V and 0 bases at J, with 24 bases in the middle. The germline CDR1 and CDR2 sequences are SEHNR and FQNEAQ (reference sequence). The CDR3 is 20 amino acids. CDR3 DNA: TGTGCCAGCAGCTTAGGAGCAGGGGCAATCTCCGGGCTGATGAACACTGAAGCTTTCTTT. Residues: CASSLGAGAISGLMNTEAFF.

This clonotype was observed at least ten times. This rearrangement joins TRBV2 to TRBJ1-5, with D possibly TRBD1 on 5 matching bases. The germline CDR1 and CDR2 sequences are SNHLY and FYNNEI. The CDR3 has 16 residues. V was clipped by 7 bases and J by 2 bases, with 18 bases between them. CDR3 bases: TGTGCCAGCAAAGGGGAGAGGCTGGTGGGCAATCAGCCCCAGCATTTT. Translating gives CASKGERLVGNQPQHF.

This clonotype was counted ten times or more. The genes are TRBV9 and TRBJ2-3; D is possibly TRBD2 (6 bases). Germline assignment: CDR1 SGDLS and CDR2 YYNGEE. Trimming removed 1 base from V and 2 bases from J, with 11 bases in between. The CDR3 is made up of 15 amino acids. The CDR3 reads CASSVRGGLTDTQYF. CDR3 bases: TGTGCCAGCAGCGTACGCGGAGGGCTCACAGATACGCAGTATTTT. Looking up the rest from reference TRBV9 and TRBJ2-3 gives the full variable domain: DSGVTQTPKHLITATGQRVTLRCSPRSGDLSVYWYQQSLDQGLQFLIQYYNGEERAKGNILERFSAQQFPDLHSELNLSSLELGDSALYFCASSVRGGLTDTQYFGPGTRLTVL.

This clonotype was counted a few times. The V call is TRBV15, the J call TRBJ1-6; no definite D call. The CDR3 runs 15 residues. The germline V gene encodes CDR1 LNHNV and CDR2 YYDKDF (reference sequence). Trimming removed 0 bases at V and 7 bases at J, with 10 bases between. Here the CDR3 reads CATSREGSGNSPLHF. CDR3 nucleotides: TGTGCCACCAGCAGAGAAGGGAGTGGCAATTCACCCCTCCACTTT.

The V call is TRBV15, the J call TRBJ1-3; D uncertain. The CDR3 length is 14 residues. Trimming shortened V by 6 bases and J by 0 bases, and 9 bases separated the two germline ends. CDR1 and CDR2 from the germline V gene are LNHNV and YYDKDF (reference sequence). This chain's CDR3 is CATRDPRSGNTIYF. In DNA form, the CDR3 reads TGTGCCACCAGGGATCCGCGCTCTGGAAACACCATATATTTT.

This clonotype was picked up a small number of times. The V gene is TRBV20-1, the J gene TRBJ2-1; a weak D match, TRBD1 (5 bases). This CDR3 region has 14 residues. Per germline, CDR1 DFQATT and CDR2 SNEGSKA (reference sequence). The germline V and J ends were trimmed by 1 base and 9 bases, with 16 bases remaining between them. The CDR3 reads CSARGAVWGLEQFF. In nucleotides, the CDR3 is TGCAGTGCTAGAGGAGCAGTGTGGGGCCTTGAGCAGTTCTTC.

This clonotype was detected a few times. The chain employs TRBV12-3 or TRBV12-4 and TRBJ2-7, with 9 positions matching TRBD2. The junction had 3 bases not matched to a gene; V was cut back by 5 bases and J by 1 base. The length of the CDR3 is 14 residues. The CDR3 here is CASSRLAGSYEQYF. In nucleotides, the CDR3 is TGTGCCAGCAGTCGCCTAGCGGGGTCCTACGAGCAGTACTTC.

V is TRBV6-5 and J is TRBJ1-5; D perhaps matches TRBD1 (5 bases). The CDR3 sequence is 15 residues long. Germline values: CDR1 MNHEY, CDR2 SVGAGI. V lost 6 bases, J lost 0 bases, and 12 bases lay in between. The CDR3 DNA is TGTGCCAGCAGCCTGGGACGAAATAGCAATCAGCCCCAGCATTTT. Translated: CASSLGRNSNQPQHF.

This clonotype was counted ten times or more. The V call is TRBV20-1, the J call TRBJ1-3, with D unresolved. The CDR3 runs 14 residues. CDR1 DFQATT and CDR2 SNEGSKA come from the germline V gene (reference sequence). Trimming took off 1 base at V and 0 bases at J, with 7 bases between the two ends. The CDR3 here is CSARAGRSGNTIYF. CDR3 coding DNA: TGCAGTGCTAGAGCAGGACGCTCTGGAAACACCATATATTTT.

In this sample, this clonotype turned up many times. V and J are TRBV12-3 or TRBV12-4 and TRBJ1-4; 7 nucleotides agree with TRBD1. The junction had 14 bases not matched to a gene; V was cut back by 7 bases and J by 9 bases. The CDR3 spans 15 residues. The CDR3 DNA reads TGTGCCAGCACCAACTCGTCACAGGGGCGGCAAAAACTGTTTTTT. This codes for CASTNSSQGRQKLFF.

Ten or more counts support this clonotype. The chain has TRBV6-1 and TRBJ1-5; D not resolved. V lost 1 base and J lost 6, with 7 bases in between. Germline-derived CDR1 and CDR2 are MNHNS and SASEGT. CDR3 length: 13 residues. CDR3 sequence reads: CASSEVLSQPQHF. The CDR3, as DNA: TGTGCCAGCAGTGAAGTTCTGAGTCAGCCCCAGCATTTT.

In this sample, this clonotype turned up many times. V and J are TRBV25-1 and TRBJ1-1, with 9 bases identical to TRBD1. This CDR3 contains 14 residues. Germline assignment: CDR1 MGHDK and CDR2 SYGVNS. V lost 4 bases and J lost 1; bases outside the gene matches: 1. The CDR3 nucleotides read TGTGCCAGCAGTGGGGACAGGGAGAACACTGAAGCTTTCTTT. Residues: CASSGDRENTEAFF.

This clonotype was seen at least ten times. This chain joins TRBV3-1 and TRBJ2-1, with a possible D match to TRBD1 (6 bases). The CDR3 extends over 15 amino acids. With 5 bases removed from V and 7 bases from J, the gap between germline ends came to 18 bases. Per germline, CDR1 LGHDT and CDR2 YNNKEL (reference sequence). CDR3 protein: CASSFRQESWNEQFF. Here the CDR3 DNA reads TGTGCCAGCAGCTTCCGACAGGAGTCCTGGAATGAGCAGTTCTTC.